The sequence of this T cell receptor beta chain was determined in a study of OX40 agonist ivuxolimab in advanced cancers. With autoimmune disease history or systemic immunosuppression, patients were excluded. Produced via immunoSEQ multiplex PCR; TCRdb's table is partial and in-frame only. The sample lists 15,000 to 25,000 clones, 75% to 85% occurring once. This clone has just one count. Its antigen is not identified. Overall study results and limits: Nonresponders, in some cases, also had low normalized T-cell clonal expansion.

Material: CD4+ or CD8+ T cells sorted from blood, obtained in a trial of the OX40 agonist ivuxolimab. This clonotype originated in an adult with an advanced solid tumor such as melanoma, head and neck, liver or kidney cancer.

CDR3: CATAPRTSKETQYF. The CDR3 DNA sequence: TGTGCCACGGCTCCCAGGACTAGCAAGGAGACCCAGTACTTC. The chain uses TRBV7-9 and TRBJ2-5, with 8 bases identical to TRBD2. The ends lost 10 bases at V and 5 bases at J; junction bases unmatched: 12. This CDR3 contains 14 residues. Per the germline V gene, CDR1 is SEHNR and CDR2 is FQNEAQ (reference sequence).